The rows below give T cell receptor beta chains drawn from one sample of a study of response to subunit inactivated influenza vaccine. From the RT-PCR reads, TCRdb called clonotypes with MiXCR, one entry per CDR3 protein. This sample yields hundreds of thousands of distinct CDR3 sequences, of which around 13% are seen a single time; less than 8.5% belongs to the top ten. This material consisted of PBMCs from blood, taken approximately 15 days before vaccination. These receptors were taken from a man aged 45-65 years who received an inactivated influenza vaccine. CDR3s leave out the opening cysteine and the closing phenylalanine or tryptophan.

j_call v_call cdr3_aa
TRBJ2-5 TRBV29-1 SVEDPEFGYQETQY
TRBJ1-2 TRBV10-3 AIRTGGNYGYT
TRBJ1-2 TRBV14 ASSMTGGSDYGYT
TRBJ2-2 TRBV5-6 ASSFGTGVNTGELF
TRBJ2-3 TRBV5-5 ASSLARQGHTQY
TRBJ2-2 TRBV12-3/TRBV12-4 ASSSEARGLNTGELF
TRBJ1-5 TRBV5-1 ASSLAFLNRGHQPQH
TRBJ1-6 TRBV14 ASSQTAGSPLH
TRBJ2-1 TRBV15 ATSGVSRGGGEQF
TRBJ1-1 TRBV11-2 ASSSLHGNRTEAF
TRBJ2-3 TRBV24-1 ATSDKRDRNTDTQY
TRBJ2-7 TRBV24-1 ATSDHDEQY
TRBJ2-1 TRBV28 ASSLTGTLIEQF
TRBJ1-2 TRBV5-1 ASSLERAYGYT
TRBJ1-2 TRBV7-9 ASRAPLRTTGDYGYT
TRBJ1-6 TRBV2 ASSSWDSRHNSPLH
TRBJ2-2 TRBV20-1 SARPQGEKIGELF
TRBJ1-1 TRBV5-1 ASSLEVTGGTEAF
TRBJ1-5 TRBV12-3/TRBV12-4 ASTKRGNQPQH
TRBJ2-5 TRBV12-3/TRBV12-4 ASSLTGTSGEMTQY
TRBJ2-5 TRBV12-3/TRBV12-4 ASSTRTSGGAFYDQETQY
TRBJ1-6 TRBV14 ASSWTENSPLH
TRBJ2-2 TRBV3-1 ASSHRKLAGISTGELF
TRBJ2-1 TRBV5-1 ASRQAAGSSYNEQF
TRBJ2-7 TRBV15 ATSRDQGRSEQY
TRBJ2-3 TRBV15 ATSRDPSTSDTQY
TRBJ2-7 TRBV29-1 SVRRTGGYEQY
TRBJ2-1 TRBV29-1 SAVTRTYNEQF
TRBJ2-1 TRBV5-1 ASSSLPGQGGPYNEQF
TRBJ2-5 TRBV5-1 ASLNRGEETQY
TRBJ2-2 TRBV6-5 ASSYSGGGRTGELF
TRBJ1-1 TRBV3-1 ASSQLTGWTEAF
TRBJ2-7 TRBV10-3 AISTKTGYEQY
TRBJ1-6 TRBV20-1 SARSTSNSPLH
TRBJ2-6 TRBV11-3 ASSLGGTLGANVLT
TRBJ2-3 TRBV24-1 ATSLAGFTDTQY
TRBJ1-2 TRBV12-3/TRBV12-4 ASSFRNYGYT
TRBJ1-2 TRBV12-3/TRBV12-4 ASSPGPVGYT
TRBJ2-7 TRBV6-5 ASSYSGGPRTYEQY
TRBJ2-7 TRBV20-1 SAPLTGRYEQY